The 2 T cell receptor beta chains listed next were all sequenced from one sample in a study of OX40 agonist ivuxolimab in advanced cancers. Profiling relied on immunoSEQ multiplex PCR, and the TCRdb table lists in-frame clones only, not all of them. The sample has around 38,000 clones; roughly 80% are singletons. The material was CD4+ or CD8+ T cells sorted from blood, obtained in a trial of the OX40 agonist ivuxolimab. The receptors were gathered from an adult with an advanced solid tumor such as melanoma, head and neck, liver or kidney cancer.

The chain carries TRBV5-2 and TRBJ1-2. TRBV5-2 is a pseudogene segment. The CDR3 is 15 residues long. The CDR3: CASNWPAGASYGYTF. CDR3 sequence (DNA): TGTGCCAGCAATTGGCCGGCCGGAGCTAGCTATGGCTACACCTTC.

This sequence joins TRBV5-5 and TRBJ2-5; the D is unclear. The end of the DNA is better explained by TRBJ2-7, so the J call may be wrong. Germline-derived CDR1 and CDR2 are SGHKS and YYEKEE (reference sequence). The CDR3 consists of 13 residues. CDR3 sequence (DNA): TGTGCCAGCAGCTTAGGCAGAAACTACGAGCAGTACTTC. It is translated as CASSLGRNYEQYF.